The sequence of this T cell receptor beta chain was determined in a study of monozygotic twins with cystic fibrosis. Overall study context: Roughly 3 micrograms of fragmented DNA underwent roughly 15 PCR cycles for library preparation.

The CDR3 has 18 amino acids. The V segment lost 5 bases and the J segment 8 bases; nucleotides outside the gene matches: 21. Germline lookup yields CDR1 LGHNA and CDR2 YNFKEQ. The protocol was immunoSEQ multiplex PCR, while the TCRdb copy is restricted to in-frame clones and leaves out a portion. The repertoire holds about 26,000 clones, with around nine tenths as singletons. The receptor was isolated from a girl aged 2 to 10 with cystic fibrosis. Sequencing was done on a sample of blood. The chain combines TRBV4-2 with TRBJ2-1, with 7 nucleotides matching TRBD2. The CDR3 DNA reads TGTGCCAGCAGCTTACGGAAAACCGGGACTACCCTTTCCCATGAGCAGTTCTTC. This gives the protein CASSLRKTGTTLSHEQFF.